Below are 26 T cell receptor beta chains sequenced from a single sample in a study of blood T cell repertoires in COVID-19. Profiling relied on immunoSEQ multiplex PCR, and the TCRdb table lists in-frame clones only, not all of them. The data show about 250,000 clones, with 80% to 90% seen just once and about 16% held by the top ten. The specimen sequenced was PBMCs or T cells enriched from blood (not recorded which). Receptors were obtained from a man aged 18 to 30 who had recovered from COVID-19.

The gene calls are TRBV19 and TRBJ2-7, with 9 bases fitting TRBD1. Per the germline V gene, CDR1 is LNHDA and CDR2 is SQIVND (reference sequence). V was pared by 5 bases and J by 3 bases, with 8 bases of the junction left unmatched. The CDR3 length is 15 residues. For the CDR3, the DNA is TGTGCCAGTAGTCTTCCGGGGACAGGGCTCTACGAGCAGTACTTC. This encodes CASSLPGTGLYEQYF.

In its sample, this clone was seen once. V usage is TRBV7-2 and J usage is TRBJ2-1; D is unclear. CDR1 is SGHTA and CDR2 is FQGNSA in the germline V gene. The length of the CDR3 is 15 residues. Trimming pared 2 bases from V and 1 base from J, leaving 9 bases between. DNA of the CDR3: TGTGCCAGCAGCTTAATCGCGGCATCCTACAATGAGCAGTTCTTC. This encodes CASSLIAASYNEQFF.

The chain is built from TRBV11-2 and TRBJ2-1; D is undetermined. Germline loops: CDR1 SGHAT, CDR2 FQNNGV. The CDR3 is 14 residues long. V was pared by 0 bases and J by 2 bases, with 5 bases between. The DNA for the CDR3 is TGTGCCAGCAGCTTAGACTTCGCCTACAATGAGCAGTTCTTC. Protein sequence: CASSLDFAYNEQFF.

The chain combines TRBV2 with TRBJ1-5; no reliable D call. CDR3 length equals 13 residues. Trimming cost V 6 bases and J 5 bases, with 11 bases left between them. The V gene's germline CDR1 is SNHLY and CDR2 FYNNEI. The CDR3, as DNA: TGTGCCAGCAGCAAATTCGAGGATCAGCCCCAGCATTTT. Translating it yields CASSKFEDQPQHF. Filled out from reference TRBV2 and TRBJ1-5, the complete variable domain reads EPEVTQTPSHQVTQMGQEVILRCVPISNHLYFYWYRQILGQKVEFLVSFYNNEISEKSEIFDDQFSVERPDGSNFTLKIRSTKLEDSAMYFCASSKFEDQPQHFGDGTRLSIL.

The chain employs TRBV11-1 and TRBJ2-7, with TRBD2 matching 10 bases. This CDR3 has 15 residues. Germline CDR1 and CDR2: SGHAT and FQDESV (reference sequence). J was trimmed by 5 bases and V by 1 base; bases with no gene match: 5. The CDR3: CASSLVLAGWNEQYF. In DNA form, the CDR3 reads TGTGCCAGCAGCTTAGTACTAGCGGGATGGAACGAGCAGTACTTC.

The chain couples TRBV12-3 or TRBV12-4 to TRBJ1-1; the D gene is possibly TRBD1 (5 bases). The CDR3 contains 13 residues. The V and J ends lost 5 bases and 0 bases respectively, with 7 bases between them. The CDR3 DNA reads TGTGCCAGCAGTCAACAGGTGAACACTGAAGCTTTCTTT. It yields the protein CASSQQVNTEAFF.

V usage is TRBV5-4 and J usage is TRBJ2-1, with 8 bases lining up with TRBD2. After removal of 4 bases from V and 3 bases from J, the junction contained 12 bases not matched to a gene. The CDR3 has 17 residues. The germline V gene encodes CDR1 SGHNT and CDR2 YYREEE (reference sequence). DNA for the CDR3: TGTGCCAGCAGCCCGGCTTCCGGGCGGGGGGACTACAATGAGCAGTTCTTC. It specifies CASSPASGRGDYNEQFF.

This clone has only one observation. The chain employs TRBV5-1 and TRBJ2-7; TRBD2 matches at 11 bases. Losses at the gene ends were 1 base for V and 3 bases for J; bases not matched to a gene: 3. Per the germline V gene, CDR1 is SGHRS and CDR2 is YFSETQ. The CDR3 totals 15 residues. CDR3 nucleotides: TGCGCCAGCAGCTTGACTGGACTAGCGGGCTACGAGCAGTACTTC. Amino acid sequence: CASSLTGLAGYEQYF.

The chain uses TRBV19 and TRBJ2-5; no clear D gene. This CDR3 is built from 11 residues. Germline CDR1 and CDR2: LNHDA and SQIVND (reference sequence). Trimming took 3 bases from V and 5 from J, leaving 4 bases between them. This chain's CDR3 is CASSIQETQYF. CDR3 DNA sequence: TGTGCCAGTAGTATTCAGGAGACCCAGTACTTC.

The chain combines TRBV30 with TRBJ1-4; the D gene is possibly TRBD1 (6 bases). V shed 1 base and J shed 6 bases, with 12 bases lying between them. The germline V gene has CDR1 GTSNPN and CDR2 SVGIG (reference sequence). This CDR3 is built from 14 residues. Here the CDR3 reads CAWSDKGGDEKLFF. Here the CDR3 DNA reads TGTGCCTGGAGTGATAAGGGGGGGGATGAAAAACTGTTTTTT.

This chain joins TRBV5-1 and TRBJ2-7, with TRBD2 matching over 7 bases. This CDR3 has 13 residues. CDR1 SGHRS and CDR2 YFSETQ come from the germline V gene. V shed 4 bases and J 3 bases; nucleotides not matched to a gene: 4. The CDR3: CASSPSGNYEQYF. CDR3 nucleotides: TGCGCCAGCAGCCCTAGCGGTAACTACGAGCAGTACTTC.

This chain links TRBV7-8 with TRBJ1-6, with 9 bases identical to TRBD1. V lost 7 bases and J lost 2; bases outside the gene matches: 21. The germline CDR1 and CDR2 sequences are SGHVS and FQNEAQ. The CDR3 is 21 residues long. The CDR3 nucleotides are TGTGCCAGCATAGCCTTACCCCCGGGACAGGGTTGGGGGGCCTATAATTCACCCCTCCACTTT. The encoded protein is CASIALPPGQGWGAYNSPLHF. Variable domain in full (rest from reference TRBV7-8 and TRBJ1-6): GAGVSQSPRYKVAKRGQDVALRCDPISGHVSLFWYQQALGQGPEFLTYFQNEAQLDKSGLPSDRFFAERPEGSVSTLKIQRTQQEDSAVYLCASIALPPGQGWGAYNSPLHFGNGTRLTVT.

In nucleotides, the CDR3 is TGTGCCAGCAGCTTATTTGGAGGGAGGCCTTACGAGCAGTACTTC. It specifies CASSLFGGRPYEQYF. The genes are TRBV13 and TRBJ2-7; TRBD2 might be the D (6 bases). Germline assignment: CDR1 PRHDT and CDR2 FYEKMQ (reference sequence). Trimming left V 2 bases short and J 4 bases short, with 15 bases between. The CDR3 is 15 amino acids.

The chain uses TRBV24-1 and TRBJ2-1, with TRBD1 as a possible D gene (5 bases). This CDR3 is 14 amino acids long. Looked up from germline, CDR1 is KGHDR and CDR2 is SFDVKD. V lost 4 bases to trimming and J lost 12 bases, with 18 bases between them. CDR3 amino acids: CATSEGQGSYLQFF. Here the CDR3 DNA reads TGTGCCACCAGTGAGGGCCAGGGCAGTTATTTGCAGTTCTTC.

For this clone: One end of the junction is discordant with germline, which a read error may explain. V is TRBV7-7 and J is TRBJ2-1; 11 bases fit TRBD2. Germline V lookup: CDR1 SSHAT, CDR2 FNYEAQ (reference sequence). The CDR3 sequence is 19 residues long. For the CDR3, the DNA is TGTGCTAGCAGCTTAGCTGTATCCTTAGCGGGAGGGCTTTACAATGAGCAGTTCTTC. The encoded protein is CASSLAVSLAGGLYNEQFF.

This clone was counted at least ten times. This chain uses TRBV20-1 with TRBJ1-5; no firm D call. The CDR3 extends over 14 amino acids. V lost 3 bases to trimming and J lost 5 bases, with 14 bases between them. Germline loops: CDR1 DFQATT, CDR2 SNEGSKA (reference sequence). The chain's CDR3 is CSASRSGRYQPQHF. The CDR3 nucleotides read TGCAGTGCTAGTCGGAGCGGGCGATATCAGCCCCAGCATTTT.

V is TRBV10-2 and J is TRBJ2-3, with TRBD2 matching 11 bases. The V gene end was trimmed by 6 bases and the J gene end by 4 bases; junction bases not matched to a gene: 0. The germline V gene encodes CDR1 WSHSY and CDR2 SAAADI. This CDR3 is built from 13 residues. CDR3 bases: TGCGCCAGCAGACTAGCGGGGGCAGATACGCAGTATTTT. Its translation: CASRLAGADTQYF.

V usage is TRBV6-5 and J usage is TRBJ1-3; D ambiguous. The germline V and J ends were trimmed by 6 bases and 3 bases, with 15 bases remaining between them. CDR3 length: 15 amino acids. Germline CDR1 MNHEY, CDR2 SVGAGI. CDR3 DNA: TGTGCCAGCAGCTTCGATGGTGGCCATGGAAACACCATATATTTT. This encodes CASSFDGGHGNTIYF.

The chain has TRBV29-1 and TRBJ1-2; D gene unclear. The CDR3 runs 13 residues. Trimming removed 7 bases at V and 1 base at J, with 13 bases between. Germline assignment: CDR1 SQVTM and CDR2 ANQGSEA. As DNA, the CDR3 is TGCAGCGCCCATCGGCAGGATAACTATGGCTACACCTTC. Protein sequence: CSAHRQDNYGYTF. Supplemented by reference TRBV29-1 and TRBJ1-2, the full variable domain reads SAVISQKPSRDICQRGTSLTIQCQVDSQVTMMFWYRQQPGQSLTLIATANQGSEATYESGFVIDKFPISRPNLTFSTLTVSNMSPEDSSIYLCSAHRQDNYGYTFGSGTRLTVV.

V is TRBV3-1 (or the pseudogene TRBV3-2) and J is TRBJ1-1; 9 nucleotides line up with TRBD1. From germline, CDR1 is LGHDT and CDR2 YNNKEL (reference sequence). The CDR3 is made up of 16 amino acids. Trimming took 4 bases from V and 3 from J; bases not matched to a gene: 9. DNA of the CDR3: TGTGCCAGCAGCCGGGACAGGGAGTTTTTGTACACTGAAGCTTTCTTT. Protein product: CASSRDREFLYTEAFF.

This rearrangement joins TRBV7-2 to TRBJ2-5; the match to TRBD2 covers 8 bases. The CDR3 contains 15 residues. V was pared by 1 base and J by 4 bases, with 5 bases of the junction left unmatched. CDR1 and CDR2 (germline): SGHTA, FQGNSA. CDR3 sequence (DNA): TGTGCCAGCAGCTTAGAGGGCCTAGCGGGAGAGACCCAGTACTTC. As protein: CASSLEGLAGETQYF.

The gene calls are TRBV11-3 and TRBJ2-3, with D uncertain. CDR1 SGHNT and CDR2 YENEEA come from the germline V gene. The V end was cut by 0 bases, the J end by 3 bases, with 25 bases between. This CDR3 spans 20 amino acids. This chain's CDR3 is CASSLEPLVYERSGTDTQYF. CDR3 bases: TGTGCCAGCAGCTTAGAACCCCTCGTCTACGAAAGGTCCGGGACAGATACGCAGTATTTT.

This clone was detected only once. The chain carries TRBV3-1 (or the pseudogene TRBV3-2) and TRBJ2-7, with unresolved D. CDR3 size: 14 residues. The V end lost 4 bases, the J end lost 2 bases, and 12 bases lay between the germline ends. The germline V gene has CDR1 LGHDT and CDR2 YNNKEL (reference sequence). The DNA for the CDR3 is TGTGCCAGCAGCCCCCGTAGTAGAACCTACGAGCAGTACTTC. Protein product: CASSPRSRTYEQYF.

This chain uses TRBV4-1 with TRBJ2-7; 11 positions agree with TRBD2. CDR1 and CDR2 from the germline V gene are MGHRA and YSYEKL. The V and J ends lost 0 bases and 4 bases, in that order; junction bases with no gene match: 5. The CDR3 has 16 amino acids. Here the CDR3 reads CASSQDNSGRGYEQYF. CDR3 DNA sequence: TGCGCCAGCAGCCAAGATAATAGCGGGAGGGGGTACGAGCAGTACTTC.

This chain connects TRBV27 to TRBJ2-3; D not certain. V was trimmed by 5 bases and J by 1 base, leaving 13 bases between them. The CDR3 is made up of 15 amino acids. Germline V gene sequence: CDR1 MNHEY, CDR2 SMNVEV (reference sequence). CDR3 residues: CASSQTSAGTDTQYF. The CDR3 DNA follows: TGTGCCAGCAGTCAGACCTCCGCGGGCACAGATACGCAGTATTTT.

The rearrangement links TRBV19 to TRBJ1-4; possibly TRBD1 for D (6 bases). V lost 5 bases to trimming and J lost 8 bases, with 15 bases between them. CDR1 is LNHDA and CDR2 is SQIVND in the germline V gene (reference sequence). The CDR3 is 14 amino acids. The CDR3 is CASSSGRGWEKLFF. CDR3 DNA sequence: TGTGCCAGTAGTTCTGGCAGGGGATGGGAAAAACTGTTTTTT.